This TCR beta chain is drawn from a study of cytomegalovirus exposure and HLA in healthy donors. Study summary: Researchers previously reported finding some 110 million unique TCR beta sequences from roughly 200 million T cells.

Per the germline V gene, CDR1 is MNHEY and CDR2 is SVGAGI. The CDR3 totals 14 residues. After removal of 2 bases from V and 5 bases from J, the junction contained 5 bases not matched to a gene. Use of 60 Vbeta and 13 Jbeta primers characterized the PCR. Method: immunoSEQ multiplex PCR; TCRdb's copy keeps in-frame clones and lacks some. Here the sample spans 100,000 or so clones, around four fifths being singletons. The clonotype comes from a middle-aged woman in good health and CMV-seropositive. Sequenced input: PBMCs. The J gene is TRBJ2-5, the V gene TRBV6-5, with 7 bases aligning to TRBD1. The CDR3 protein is CASSYEGAEETQYF. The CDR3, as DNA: TGTGCCAGCAGTTACGAGGGGGCCGAGGAGACCCAGTACTTC.